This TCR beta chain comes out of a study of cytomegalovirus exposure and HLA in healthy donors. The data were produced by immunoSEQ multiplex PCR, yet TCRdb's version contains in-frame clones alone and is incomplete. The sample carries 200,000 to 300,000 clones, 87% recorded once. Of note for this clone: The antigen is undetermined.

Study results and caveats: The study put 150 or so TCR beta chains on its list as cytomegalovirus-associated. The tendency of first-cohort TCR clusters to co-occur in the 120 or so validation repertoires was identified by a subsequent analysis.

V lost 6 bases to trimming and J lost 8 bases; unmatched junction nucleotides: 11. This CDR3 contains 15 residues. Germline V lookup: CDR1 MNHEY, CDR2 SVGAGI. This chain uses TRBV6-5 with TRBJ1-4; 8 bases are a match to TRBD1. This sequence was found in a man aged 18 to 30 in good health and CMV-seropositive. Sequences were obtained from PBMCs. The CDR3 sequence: CASSVDRGAREKLFF. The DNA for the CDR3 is TGTGCCAGCAGCGTCGACAGGGGCGCACGCGAAAAACTGTTTTTT.